Each of the 21 T cell receptor beta chains below was sequenced from the same sample in a study of blood T cell repertoires in COVID-19. Repertoires were generated with immunoSEQ multiplex PCR, while TCRdb's copy carries only in-frame clones and drops some. The sample lists 250,000 to 350,000 clones, around 89% occurring once. Sequencing used PBMCs or T cells enriched from blood (not recorded which). The receptor source for this set is a woman in her late teens or twenties with acute COVID-19.

The chain couples TRBV30 to TRBJ1-2; TRBD1 is a possible D gene (5 bases). The CDR3 runs to 14 residues. Germline V gene sequence: CDR1 GTSNPN, CDR2 SVGIG (reference sequence). Trimming took 2 bases from V and 8 from J, leaving 18 bases between them. The CDR3 bases are TGTGCCTGGAGTAGGGGTTCGGGGGTACGGGGCTACACCTTC. Translated, it gives CAWSRGSGVRGYTF.

This clone is a singleton in its sample. This chain uses TRBV7-3 with TRBJ2-3, with 8 bases aligning to TRBD2. The CDR3 is 13 residues long. V trimming: 5 bases; J trimming: 4 bases; junction bases outside the gene matches: 2. The V gene's germline CDR1 is SGHTA and CDR2 FQGTGA. This CDR3 reads CASSSGRADTQYF. In DNA, the CDR3 is TGTGCCAGCAGCAGCGGGAGAGCAGATACGCAGTATTTT. The full variable domain, rest sourced from reference TRBV7-3 and TRBJ2-3, is GAGVSQTPSNKVTEKGKYVELRCDPISGHTALYWYRQSLGQGPEFLIYFQGTGAADDSGLPNDRFFAVRPEGSVSTLKIQRTERGDSAVYLCASSSGRADTQYFGPGTRLTVL.

This clone has only one observation. The rearrangement uses TRBV5-3 and TRBJ2-7; possible D gene TRBD1, 7 bases. TRBV5-3 is recorded as an ORF, its role being uncertain. There are 15 residues in the CDR3. V was trimmed by 5 bases and J by 7 bases, leaving 22 bases between them. The CDR3 loop is CARRPVGGNAGEQYF. The CDR3 nucleotides read TGTGCCAGAAGGCCCGTAGGGGGCAACGCGGGGGAGCAGTACTTC.

This chain uses TRBV30 with TRBJ1-2; 7 nucleotides match TRBD1. In germline, CDR1 is GTSNPN, CDR2 SVGIG (reference sequence). Unmatched junction bases numbered 4, after V lost 2 bases and J lost 7 bases. The CDR3 sequence is 12 residues long. CDR3 sequence (DNA): TGTGCCTGGAGTTCAGGGGGTTTTGGCTACACCTTC. Protein: CAWSSGGFGYTF.

CDR3 nucleotide sequence: TGCGCCAGCAGTGAGTCGACAGGGTCCACAGATACGCAGTATTTT. This encodes CASSESTGSTDTQYF. This rearrangement joins TRBV10-1 to TRBJ2-3; TRBD1 aligns across 7 bases. Germline CDR1 is WNHNN and CDR2 is SYGVQD (reference sequence). CDR3 length: 15 amino acids. V lost 0 bases, J lost 2 bases, and 2 bases stayed unmatched.

V and J are TRBV28 and TRBJ1-1, with D perhaps TRBD1 (6 bases). This CDR3 has 14 residues. The germline CDR1 and CDR2 sequences are MDHEN and SYDVKM. V lost 3 bases, J lost 8 bases, and 16 bases lay in between. The CDR3 DNA reads TGTGCCAGCAGTTTGGGGCGCACAGGGTCCGAAGCTTTCTTT. The encoded protein is CASSLGRTGSEAFF.

The genes are TRBV11-2 and TRBJ1-1; TRBD1 is a possible D gene (6 bases). V gave up 3 bases and J gave up 0 bases, with 17 bases separating them. CDR1 SGHAT and CDR2 FQNNGV come from the germline V gene. This CDR3 is built from 17 residues. The CDR3, as DNA: TGTGCCAGCAGCTTTGGTCGGGGACATATCATGAACACTGAAGCTTTCTTT. Translating it yields CASSFGRGHIMNTEAFF.

V gene TRBV27 combines with J gene TRBJ2-7, with 9 bases that match TRBD2. V lost 0 bases to trimming and J lost 9 bases; unmatched junction nucleotides: 9. Per germline, CDR1 MNHEY and CDR2 SMNVEV (reference sequence). The CDR3 contains 15 residues. The CDR3 DNA reads TGTGCCAGCAGTTTATCAGGGCGGGAGGGCCAAAGGCAGTACTTC. It codes for CASSLSGREGQRQYF.

The V gene is TRBV5-1, the J gene TRBJ2-5; a possible D gene is TRBD1 (6 bases). The V and J ends lost 1 base and 5 bases respectively, with 15 bases between them. Per the germline V gene, CDR1 is SGHRS and CDR2 is YFSETQ. This CDR3 comprises 15 residues. The CDR3 region has the DNA TGCGCCAGCAGCTTGAGCAGCGGAAGGGGGGAGACCCAGTACTTC. Translation gives CASSLSSGRGETQYF.

This chain uses TRBV5-1 with TRBJ1-3; D not resolved. This CDR3 comprises 15 residues. Germline V gene lookup returns CDR1 SGHRS and CDR2 YFSETQ. V was clipped by 6 bases and J by 2 bases, with 15 bases between them. The CDR3 here is CASTIYDFPGNTIYF. CDR3 bases: TGCGCCAGCACCATTTACGACTTCCCTGGAAACACCATATATTTT.

V usage is TRBV19 and J usage is TRBJ1-5, with D uncertain. CDR3 length equals 15 residues. Trimming pared 2 bases from V and 0 bases from J, leaving 8 bases between. Germline V gene lookup returns CDR1 LNHDA and CDR2 SQIVND (reference sequence). The CDR3 reads CASSIFDYSNQPQHF. The CDR3 DNA reads as TGTGCCAGTAGTATATTCGACTATAGCAATCAGCCCCAGCATTTT. Complete variable domain (other parts from reference TRBV19 and TRBJ1-5): DGGITQSPKYLFRKEGQNVTLSCEQNLNHDAMYWYRQDPGQGLRLIYYSQIVNDFQKGDIAEGYSVSREKKESFPLTVTSAQKNPTAFYLCASSIFDYSNQPQHFGDGTRLSIL.

The chain couples TRBV7-3 to TRBJ1-1; the D gene is possibly TRBD1 (5 bases). The V end lost 3 bases, the J end lost 11 bases, and 19 bases lay between the germline ends. Germline CDR1 is SGHTA and CDR2 is FQGTGA. The CDR3 sequence is 14 residues long. DNA for the CDR3: TGTGCCAGCAGCTTCGGACCCGGGACCGGGGGGGCTTTCTTT. Protein product: CASSFGPGTGGAFF.

Only a few counts were recorded for this clone. The chain joins TRBV5-1 to TRBJ2-7; 9 positions match TRBD2. Germline V gene lookup returns CDR1 SGHRS and CDR2 YFSETQ. The trim removed 5 bases at V and 6 bases at J, leaving 12 bases unmatched. The CDR3 is made up of 15 amino acids. CDR3: CASSYSGTSTSEQYF. DNA of the CDR3: TGCGCCAGCAGTTACTCCGGGACTAGCACGTCCGAGCAGTACTTC. Full variable domain (outside the CDR3, taken from reference TRBV5-1 and TRBJ2-7): KAGVTQTPRYLIKTRGQQVTLSCSPISGHRSVSWYQQTPGQGLQFLFEYFSETQRNKGNFPGRFSGRQFSNSRSEMNVSTLELGDSALYLCASSYSGTSTSEQYFGPGTRLTVT.

As to this clone: Other DNA sequences within the sample encode an identical CDR3. The chain employs TRBV28 and TRBJ1-4; TRBD1 agrees at 11 bases. V trimming: 6 bases; J trimming: 8 bases; junction bases outside the gene matches: 5. This CDR3 region has 14 residues. Germline-derived CDR1 and CDR2 are MDHEN and SYDVKM. The DNA for the CDR3 is TGTGCCAGCAGCCTGGGACAGGGGGGAGAAAAACTGTTTTTT. Protein product: CASSLGQGGEKLFF.

This sequence joins TRBV10-3 and TRBJ2-5; D is ambiguous. This CDR3 has 14 residues. The ends were cut back, 0 bases at V and 2 bases at J, with 7 bases in the middle. Germline CDR1 and CDR2: ENHRY and SYGVKD. CDR3 sequence reads: CAISESNGQETQYF. Here the CDR3 DNA reads TGTGCCATCAGTGAGTCTAACGGGCAAGAGACCCAGTACTTC.

The chain couples TRBV28 to TRBJ2-7; the match to TRBD1 covers 11 bases. After removal of 6 bases from V and 2 bases from J, the junction contained 6 bases not matched to a gene. In germline, CDR1 is MDHEN, CDR2 SYDVKM. The CDR3 is 15 amino acids. Written as DNA, the CDR3 is TGTGCCAGCAGCTCGGGACAGGGGGTCACCTACGAGCAGTACTTC. This translates into CASSSGQGVTYEQYF.

This chain links TRBV10-3 with TRBJ1-5; D might be TRBD1 (5 bases). The CDR3 contains 13 residues. V dropped 4 bases and J dropped 7 bases, with 11 bases sitting between them. The germline V gene encodes CDR1 ENHRY and CDR2 SYGVKD. CDR3 protein: CAISGGELQPQHF. The CDR3 DNA is TGTGCCATCAGTGGGGGGGAGCTCCAGCCCCAGCATTTT.

The CDR3 coding sequence is TGTGCCAGCAGTTCCCAGGGACACTCTGGAAACACCATATATTTT. The encoded protein is CASSSQGHSGNTIYF. V is TRBV28 and J is TRBJ1-3; possibly TRBD1 for D (6 bases). The CDR3 is 15 residues long. V shed 4 bases and J shed 0 bases, with 10 bases lying between them. The V gene's germline CDR1 is MDHEN and CDR2 SYDVKM.

J is TRBJ2-2 and V is TRBV27; 7 positions match TRBD1. With V trimmed by 3 bases and J by 8 bases, 6 bases remained unmatched. The CDR3 spans 14 residues. Germline V gene data show CDR1 as MNHEY and CDR2 as SMNVEV (reference sequence). CDR3 protein: CASSFMKGAGELFF. The CDR3, as DNA: TGTGCCAGCAGTTTTATGAAGGGGGCAGGGGAGCTGTTTTTT.

Here the CDR3 DNA reads TGTGCCATCAGTGAAGGAGCGGGGCCCGAGCAGTTCTTC. This gives the protein CAISEGAGPEQFF. The J gene is TRBJ2-1, the V gene TRBV10-3; TRBD2 matches at 7 bases. Per the germline V gene, CDR1 is ENHRY and CDR2 is SYGVKD. The length of the CDR3 is 13 residues. V was pared by 3 bases and J by 10 bases, with 6 bases of the junction left unmatched.

The chain links TRBV5-4 to TRBJ2-1; tentatively, D is TRBD2 (6 bases). Germline V lookup: CDR1 SGHNT, CDR2 YYREEE (reference sequence). V lost 0 bases and J lost 5, with 15 bases in between. This CDR3 is built from 16 residues. CDR3 coding DNA: TGTGCCAGCAGCTTGGCCCACGGGACTCAGAACAATGAGCAGTTCTTC. Translation gives CASSLAHGTQNNEQFF.